Each of the 5 T cell receptor beta chains below was sequenced from the same sample in a study of cytomegalovirus exposure and HLA in healthy donors. Data came from immunoSEQ multiplex PCR; TCRdb stores just in-frame clones and leaves some out. This table has 65,000 to 95,000 clones, roughly 96% appearing once. Sequencing was carried out using PBMCs. These receptors came from a man between 18 and 29 years old in good health and CMV-seronegative.

The chain employs TRBV7-2 and TRBJ2-5; 8 positions match TRBD2. Trimming removed 5 bases from V and 5 bases from J; junction bases left unmatched: 10. CDR3 size: 15 residues. CDR1 is SGHTA, CDR2 FQGNSA, per germline. In DNA, the CDR3 is TGTGCCAGCAGCCCCCCCGGGACTAGAGGGGAGACCCAGTACTTC. Its protein product is CASSPPGTRGETQYF.

The chain uses TRBV29-1 and TRBJ2-2; possibly TRBD1 for D (5 bases). Trimming removed 7 bases at V and 6 bases at J, with 12 bases between. Germline CDR1 and CDR2: SQVTM and ANQGSEA. This CDR3 is 12 amino acids long. The DNA for the CDR3 is TGCAGCGGATACCAGGGCGCCGGGGAGCTGTTTTTT. It specifies CSGYQGAGELFF.

The V call is TRBV6-5, the J call TRBJ2-5, with 10 bases lining up with TRBD2. The V and J ends lost 4 bases and 3 bases, in that order; junction bases with no gene match: 2. Germline values: CDR1 MNHEY, CDR2 SVGAGI. The CDR3 loop spans 14 amino acids. The CDR3 here is CASSLGLAEETQYF. The CDR3 nucleotides read TGTGCCAGCAGTTTAGGACTAGCGGAAGAGACCCAGTACTTC.

The rearrangement links TRBV7-9 to TRBJ2-7; tentatively, D is TRBD2 (6 bases). CDR3 size: 17 residues. CDR1 is SEHNR, CDR2 FQNEAQ, per germline (reference sequence). V lost 2 bases, J lost 2 bases, and 19 bases lay in between. CDR3 sequence reads: CASSLRGLASGPYEQYF. The CDR3 DNA sequence: TGTGCCAGCAGCTTAAGGGGACTGGCAAGCGGGCCCTACGAGCAGTACTTC.

CDR3 nucleotides: TGTGCCAGCAGCCAGAATGACAGGGAAGGCTACACCTTC. Translated, it gives CASSQNDREGYTF. The rearrangement links TRBV7-8 to TRBJ1-2; TRBD1 aligns across 7 bases. J was trimmed by 8 bases and V by 5 bases; bases with no gene match: 8. CDR1 and CDR2 from the germline V gene are SGHVS and FQNEAQ. The CDR3 extends over 13 amino acids.